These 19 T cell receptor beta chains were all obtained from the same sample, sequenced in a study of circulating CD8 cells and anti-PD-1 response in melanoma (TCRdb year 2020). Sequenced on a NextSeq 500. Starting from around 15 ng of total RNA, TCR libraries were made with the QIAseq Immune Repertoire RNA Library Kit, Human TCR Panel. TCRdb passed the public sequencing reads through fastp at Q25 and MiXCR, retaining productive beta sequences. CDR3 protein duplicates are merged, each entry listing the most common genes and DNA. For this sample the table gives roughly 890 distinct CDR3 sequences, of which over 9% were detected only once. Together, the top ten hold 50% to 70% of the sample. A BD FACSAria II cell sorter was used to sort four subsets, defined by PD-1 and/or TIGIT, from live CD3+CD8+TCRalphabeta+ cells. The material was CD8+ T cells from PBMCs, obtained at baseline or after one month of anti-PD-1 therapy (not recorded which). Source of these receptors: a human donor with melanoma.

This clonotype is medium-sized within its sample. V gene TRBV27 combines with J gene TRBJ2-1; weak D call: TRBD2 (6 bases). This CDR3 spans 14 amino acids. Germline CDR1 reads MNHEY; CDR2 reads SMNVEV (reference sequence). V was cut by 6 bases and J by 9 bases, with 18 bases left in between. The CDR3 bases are TGTGCCAGCAGCCAAACAGCGGGCCCAACTGAGCAGTTCTTC. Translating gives CASSQTAGPTEQFF.

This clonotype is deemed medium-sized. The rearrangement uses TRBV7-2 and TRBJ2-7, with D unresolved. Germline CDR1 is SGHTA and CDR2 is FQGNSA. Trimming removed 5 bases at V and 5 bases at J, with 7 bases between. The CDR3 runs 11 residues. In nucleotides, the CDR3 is TGTGCCAGCAGCCATCGGGACGAGCAGTACTTC. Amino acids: CASSHRDEQYF.

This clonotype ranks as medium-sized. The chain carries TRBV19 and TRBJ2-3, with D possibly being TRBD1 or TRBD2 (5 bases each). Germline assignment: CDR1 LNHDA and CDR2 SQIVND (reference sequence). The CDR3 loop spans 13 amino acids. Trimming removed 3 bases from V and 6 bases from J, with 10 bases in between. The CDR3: CASSIWGSDTQYF. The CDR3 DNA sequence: TGTGCCAGTAGTATTTGGGGGTCGGATACGCAGTATTTT.

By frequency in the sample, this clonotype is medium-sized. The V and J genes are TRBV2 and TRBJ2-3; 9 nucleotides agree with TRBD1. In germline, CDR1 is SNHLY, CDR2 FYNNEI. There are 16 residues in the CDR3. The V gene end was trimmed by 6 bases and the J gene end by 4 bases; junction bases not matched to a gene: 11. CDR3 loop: CASSAMGQGGSDTQYF. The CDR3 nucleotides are TGTGCCAGCAGCGCAATGGGACAGGGTGGATCAGATACGCAGTATTTT.

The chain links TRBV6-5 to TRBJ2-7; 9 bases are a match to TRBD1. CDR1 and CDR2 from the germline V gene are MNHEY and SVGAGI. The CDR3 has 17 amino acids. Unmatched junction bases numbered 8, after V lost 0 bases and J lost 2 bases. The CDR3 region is CASSYSRGQGGPYEQYF. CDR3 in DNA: TGTGCCAGCAGTTACTCGAGGGGACAGGGCGGCCCCTACGAGCAGTACTTC.

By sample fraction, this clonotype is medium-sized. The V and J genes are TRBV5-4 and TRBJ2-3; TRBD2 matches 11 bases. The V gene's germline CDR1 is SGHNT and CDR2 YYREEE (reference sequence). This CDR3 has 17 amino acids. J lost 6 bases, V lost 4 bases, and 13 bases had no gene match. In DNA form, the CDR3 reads TGTGCCAGCAGCCCCGGGACTAGCGGATTTCGCTGGGATACGCAGTATTTT. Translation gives CASSPGTSGFRWDTQYF.

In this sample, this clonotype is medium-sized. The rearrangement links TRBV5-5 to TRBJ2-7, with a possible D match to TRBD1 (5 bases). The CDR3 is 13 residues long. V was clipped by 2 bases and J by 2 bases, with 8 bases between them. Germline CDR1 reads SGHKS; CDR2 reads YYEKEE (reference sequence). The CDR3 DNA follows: TGTGCCAGCAGCTTTGGGGCAGCCTACGAGCAGTACTTC. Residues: CASSFGAAYEQYF.

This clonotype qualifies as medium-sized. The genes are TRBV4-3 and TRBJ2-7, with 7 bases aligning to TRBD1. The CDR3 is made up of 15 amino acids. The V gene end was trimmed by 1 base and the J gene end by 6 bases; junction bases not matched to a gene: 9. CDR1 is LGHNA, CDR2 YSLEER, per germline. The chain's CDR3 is CASSQGTGSEGEQYF. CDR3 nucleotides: TGCGCCAGCAGCCAAGGGACAGGTTCAGAGGGCGAGCAGTACTTC.

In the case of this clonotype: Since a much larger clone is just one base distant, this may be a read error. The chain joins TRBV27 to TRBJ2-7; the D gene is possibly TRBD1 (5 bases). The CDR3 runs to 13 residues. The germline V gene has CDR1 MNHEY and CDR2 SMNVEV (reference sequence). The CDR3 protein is CASSSTGSCEQYF. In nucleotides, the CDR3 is TGTGCCAGCAGCAGTACAGGATCCTGCGAGCAGTACTTC.

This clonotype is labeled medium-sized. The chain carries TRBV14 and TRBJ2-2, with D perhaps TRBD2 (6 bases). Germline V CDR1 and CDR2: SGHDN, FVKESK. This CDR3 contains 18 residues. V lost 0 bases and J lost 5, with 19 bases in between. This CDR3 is CASSQDGGQGLGTGELFF. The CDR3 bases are TGTGCCAGCAGCCAAGATGGAGGGCAAGGCTTGGGGACCGGGGAGCTGTTTTTT. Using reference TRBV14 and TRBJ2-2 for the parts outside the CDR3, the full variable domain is EAGVTQFPSHSVIEKGQTVTLRCDPISGHDNLYWYRRVMGKEIKFLLHFVKESKQDESGMPNNRFLAERTGGTYSTLKVQPAELEDSGVYFCASSQDGGQGLGTGELFFGEGSRLTVL.

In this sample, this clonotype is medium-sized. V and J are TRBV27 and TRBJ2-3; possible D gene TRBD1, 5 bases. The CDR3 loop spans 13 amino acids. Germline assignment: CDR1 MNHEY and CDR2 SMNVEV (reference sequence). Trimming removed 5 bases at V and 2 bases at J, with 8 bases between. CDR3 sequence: CASSVTVTDTQYF. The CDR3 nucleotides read TGTGCCAGCAGTGTGACAGTCACAGATACGCAGTATTTT.

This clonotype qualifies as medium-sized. In DNA, the CDR3 is TGTGCCAGCAGCTTAGGACAGGGCGCGGGTTCACCCGGGGAGCTGTTTTTT. Protein sequence: CASSLGQGAGSPGELFF. The chain links TRBV11-2 to TRBJ2-2; 7 nucleotides line up with TRBD1. The CDR3 covers 17 residues. Germline CDR1 is SGHAT and CDR2 is FQNNGV. J lost 6 bases, V lost 1 base, and 11 bases had no gene match.

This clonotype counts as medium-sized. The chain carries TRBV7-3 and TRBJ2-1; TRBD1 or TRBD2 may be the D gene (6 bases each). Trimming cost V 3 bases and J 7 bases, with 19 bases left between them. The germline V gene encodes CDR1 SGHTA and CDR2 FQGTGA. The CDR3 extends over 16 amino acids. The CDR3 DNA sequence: TGTGCCAGCAGCTTGCCGACGGGGGCGAAATATAATGAGCAGTTCTTC. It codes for CASSLPTGAKYNEQFF.

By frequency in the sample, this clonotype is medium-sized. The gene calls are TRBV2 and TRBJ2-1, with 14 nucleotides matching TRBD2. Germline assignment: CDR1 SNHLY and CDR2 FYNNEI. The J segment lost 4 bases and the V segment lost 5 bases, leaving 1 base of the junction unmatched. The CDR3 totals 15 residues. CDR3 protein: CASSRLAGGYNEQFF. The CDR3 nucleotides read TGTGCCAGCAGTAGACTAGCGGGGGGGTACAATGAGCAGTTCTTC. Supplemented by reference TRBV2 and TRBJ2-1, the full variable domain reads EPEVTQTPSHQVTQMGQEVILRCVPISNHLYFYWYRQILGQKVEFLVSFYNNEISEKSEIFDDQFSVERPDGSNFTLKIRSTKLEDSAMYFCASSRLAGGYNEQFFGPGTRLTVL.

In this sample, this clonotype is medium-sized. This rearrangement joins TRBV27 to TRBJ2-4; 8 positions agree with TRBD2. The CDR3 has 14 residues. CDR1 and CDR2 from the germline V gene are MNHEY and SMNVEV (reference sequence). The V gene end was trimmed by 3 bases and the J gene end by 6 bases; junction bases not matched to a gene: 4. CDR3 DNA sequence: TGTGCCAGCAGTTTCGGGGGGGCGGGAAACATTCAGTACTTC. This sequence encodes CASSFGGAGNIQYF.

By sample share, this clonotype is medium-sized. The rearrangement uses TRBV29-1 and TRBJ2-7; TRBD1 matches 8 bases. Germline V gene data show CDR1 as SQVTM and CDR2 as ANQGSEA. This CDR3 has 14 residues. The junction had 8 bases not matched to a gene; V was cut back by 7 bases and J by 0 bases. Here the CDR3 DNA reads TGCAGCGCCGAGGACAGGGAGCACTCCTACGAGCAGTACTTC. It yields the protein CSAEDREHSYEQYF.

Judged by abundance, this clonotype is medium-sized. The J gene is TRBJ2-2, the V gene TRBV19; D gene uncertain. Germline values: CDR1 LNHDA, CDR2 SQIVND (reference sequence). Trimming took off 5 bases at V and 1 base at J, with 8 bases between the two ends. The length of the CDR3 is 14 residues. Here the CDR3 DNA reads TGTGCCAGTAGTCTGCACAGGAACACCGGGGAGCTGTTTTTT. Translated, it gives CASSLHRNTGELFF.

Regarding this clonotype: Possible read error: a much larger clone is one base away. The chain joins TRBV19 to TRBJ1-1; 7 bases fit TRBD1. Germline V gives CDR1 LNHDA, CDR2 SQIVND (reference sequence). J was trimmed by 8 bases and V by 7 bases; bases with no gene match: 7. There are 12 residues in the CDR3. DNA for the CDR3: TGTGCCAGTATAACTCCAGGGGGGGAAGCTTTCTTT. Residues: CASITPGGEAFF.

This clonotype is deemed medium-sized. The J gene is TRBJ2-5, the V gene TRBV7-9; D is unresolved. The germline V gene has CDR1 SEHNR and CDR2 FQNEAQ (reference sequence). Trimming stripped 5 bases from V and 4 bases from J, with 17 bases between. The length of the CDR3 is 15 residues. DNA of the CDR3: TGTGCCAGCAGCCCCCCTACCGCCCCAAGAGAGACCCAGTACTTC. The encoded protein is CASSPPTAPRETQYF. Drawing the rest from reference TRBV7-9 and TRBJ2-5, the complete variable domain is DTGVSQNPRHKITKRGQNVTFRCDPISEHNRLYWYRQTLGQGPEFLTYFQNEAQLEKSRLLSDRFSAERPKGSFSTLEIQRTEQGDSAMYLCASSPPTAPRETQYFGPGTRLLVL.